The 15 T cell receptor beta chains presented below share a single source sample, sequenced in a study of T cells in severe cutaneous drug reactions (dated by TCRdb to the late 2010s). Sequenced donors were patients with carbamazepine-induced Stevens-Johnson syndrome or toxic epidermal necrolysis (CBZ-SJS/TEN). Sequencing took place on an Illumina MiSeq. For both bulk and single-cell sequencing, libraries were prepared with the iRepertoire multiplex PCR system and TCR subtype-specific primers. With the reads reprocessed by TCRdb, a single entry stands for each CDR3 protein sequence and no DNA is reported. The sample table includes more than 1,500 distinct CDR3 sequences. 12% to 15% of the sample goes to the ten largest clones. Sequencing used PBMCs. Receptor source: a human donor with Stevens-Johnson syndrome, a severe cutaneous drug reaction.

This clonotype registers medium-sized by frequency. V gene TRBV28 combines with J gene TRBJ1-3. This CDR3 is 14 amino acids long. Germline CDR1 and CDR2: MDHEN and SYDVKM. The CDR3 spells CASSITETGNTIYF. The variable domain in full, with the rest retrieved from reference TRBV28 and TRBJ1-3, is DVKVTQSSRYLVKRTGEKVFLECVQDMDHENMFWYRQDPGLGLRLIYFSYDVKMKEKGDIPEGYSVSREKKERFSLILESASTNQTSMYLCASSITETGNTIYFGEGSWLTVV.

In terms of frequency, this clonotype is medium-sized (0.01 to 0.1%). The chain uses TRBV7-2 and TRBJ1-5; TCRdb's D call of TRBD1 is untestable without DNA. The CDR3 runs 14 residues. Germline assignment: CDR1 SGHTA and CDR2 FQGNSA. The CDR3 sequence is CASSPTGSNQPQHF.

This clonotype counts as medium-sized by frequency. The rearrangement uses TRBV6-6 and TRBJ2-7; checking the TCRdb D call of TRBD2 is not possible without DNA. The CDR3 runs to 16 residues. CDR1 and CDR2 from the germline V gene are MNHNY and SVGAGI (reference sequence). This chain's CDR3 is CASSYGLAGAVYEQYF.

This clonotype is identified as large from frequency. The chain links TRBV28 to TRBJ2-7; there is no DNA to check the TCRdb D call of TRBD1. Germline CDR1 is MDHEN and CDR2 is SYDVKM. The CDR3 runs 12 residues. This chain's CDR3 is CASRTGEVEQYF.

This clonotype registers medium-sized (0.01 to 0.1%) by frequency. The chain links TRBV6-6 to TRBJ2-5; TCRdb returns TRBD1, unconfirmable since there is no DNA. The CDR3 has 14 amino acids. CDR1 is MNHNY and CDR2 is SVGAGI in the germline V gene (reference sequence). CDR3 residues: CASSYSYRKETQYF.

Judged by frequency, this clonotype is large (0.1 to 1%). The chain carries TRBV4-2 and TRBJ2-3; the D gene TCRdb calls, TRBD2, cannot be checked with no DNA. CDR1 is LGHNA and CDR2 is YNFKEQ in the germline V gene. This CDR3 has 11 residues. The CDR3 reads CASGGTDTQYF.

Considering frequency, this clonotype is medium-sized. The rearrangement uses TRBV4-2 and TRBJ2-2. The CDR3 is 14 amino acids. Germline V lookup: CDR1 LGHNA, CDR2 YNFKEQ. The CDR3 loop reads CASSQEHHTGELFF.

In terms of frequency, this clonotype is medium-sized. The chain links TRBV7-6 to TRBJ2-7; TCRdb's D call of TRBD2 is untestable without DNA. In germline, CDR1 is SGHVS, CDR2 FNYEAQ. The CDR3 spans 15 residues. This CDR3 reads CASSLGAGGHSEQYF.

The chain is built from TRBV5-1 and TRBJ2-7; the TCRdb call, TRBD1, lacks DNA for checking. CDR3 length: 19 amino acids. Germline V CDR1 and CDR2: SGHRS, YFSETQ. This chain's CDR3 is CASSTWSGTGFHDTYEQYF. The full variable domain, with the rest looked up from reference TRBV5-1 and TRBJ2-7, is KAGVTQTPRYLIKTRGQQVTLSCSPISGHRSVSWYQQTPGQGLQFLFEYFSETQRNKGNFPGRFSGRQFSNSRSEMNVSTLELGDSALYLCASSTWSGTGFHDTYEQYFGPGTRLTVT.

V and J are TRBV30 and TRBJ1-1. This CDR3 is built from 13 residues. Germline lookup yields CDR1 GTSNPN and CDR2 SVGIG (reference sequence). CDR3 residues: CAWKFGSNTEAFF.

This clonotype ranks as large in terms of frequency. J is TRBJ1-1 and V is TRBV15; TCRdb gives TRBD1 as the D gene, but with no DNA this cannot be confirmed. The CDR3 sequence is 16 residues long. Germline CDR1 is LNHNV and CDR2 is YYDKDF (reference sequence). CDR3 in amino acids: CATSRDIGTGRTEAFF.

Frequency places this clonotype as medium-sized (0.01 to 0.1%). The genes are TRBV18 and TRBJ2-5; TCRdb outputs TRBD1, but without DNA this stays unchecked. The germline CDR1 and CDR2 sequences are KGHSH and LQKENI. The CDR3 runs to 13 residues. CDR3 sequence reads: CASSPGQLETQYF. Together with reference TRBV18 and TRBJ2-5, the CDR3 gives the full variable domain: NAGVMQNPRHLVRRRGQEARLRCSPMKGHSHVYWYRQLPEEGLKFMVYLQKENIIDESGMPKERFSAEFPKEGPSILRIQQVVRGDSAAYFCASSPGQLETQYFGPGTRLLVL.

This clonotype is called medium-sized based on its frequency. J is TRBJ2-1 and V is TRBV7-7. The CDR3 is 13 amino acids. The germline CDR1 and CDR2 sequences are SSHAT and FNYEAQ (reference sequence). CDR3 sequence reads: CASSLADYNEQFF.

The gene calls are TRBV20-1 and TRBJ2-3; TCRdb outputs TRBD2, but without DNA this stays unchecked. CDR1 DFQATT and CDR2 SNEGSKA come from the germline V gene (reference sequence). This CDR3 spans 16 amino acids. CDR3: CSASGSQREGQDTQYF.

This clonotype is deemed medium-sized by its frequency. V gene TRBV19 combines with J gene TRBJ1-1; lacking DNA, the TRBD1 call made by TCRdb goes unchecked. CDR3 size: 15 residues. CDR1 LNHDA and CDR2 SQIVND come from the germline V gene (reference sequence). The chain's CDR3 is CASSPGHLMNTEAFF.